Each of the 4 T cell receptor beta chains below was sequenced from the same sample in a study of blood T cell repertoires in COVID-19. Method: immunoSEQ multiplex PCR; TCRdb's copy keeps in-frame clones and lacks some. The table shows tens of thousands of clones, with roughly 80% occurring only once. The sample was peripheral blood. These receptor sequences come from a woman aged 60-75 years with acute or convalescent COVID-19.

This clone was seen a few times. The J gene is TRBJ1-6, the V gene TRBV30; 9 nucleotides align to TRBD1. V was pared by 1 base and J by 11 bases, with 9 bases of the junction left unmatched. The CDR3 runs to 15 residues. Per germline, CDR1 GTSNPN and CDR2 SVGIG (reference sequence). As DNA, the CDR3 is TGTGCCTGGAGTGGTCAGGGACAGGGCGAGGCACCCCTCCACTTT. Translating it yields CAWSGQGQGEAPLHF.

The chain employs TRBV7-2 and TRBJ2-2, with D perhaps TRBD2 (6 bases). Germline V gene lookup returns CDR1 SGHTA and CDR2 FQGNSA. This CDR3 contains 15 residues. V lost 5 bases and J lost 7, with 17 bases in between. This chain's CDR3 is CASSRNLGGNGELFF. For the CDR3, the DNA is TGTGCCAGCAGCCGTAACTTGGGGGGTAACGGGGAGCTGTTTTTT.

This chain uses TRBV4-1 with TRBJ1-1, with D possibly TRBD1 on 5 matching bases. Trimming stripped 2 bases from V and 4 bases from J, with 11 bases between. The CDR3 contains 14 residues. Germline values: CDR1 MGHRA, CDR2 YSYEKL. The CDR3 region has the DNA TGCGCCAGCAGCCAACCCGACAGAATCACTGAAGCTTTCTTT. This sequence encodes CASSQPDRITEAFF.

A note on this clone: In the same sample, other DNA sequences code for this CDR3. The chain recombines TRBV24-1 with TRBJ2-6; D unresolved. Germline V lookup: CDR1 KGHDR, CDR2 SFDVKD. This CDR3 is 15 amino acids long. V was cut by 2 bases and J by 0 bases, with 4 bases left in between. CDR3 in DNA: TGTGCCACCAGTGATTCCAACTCTGGGGCCAACGTCCTGACTTTC. Its protein product is CATSDSNSGANVLTF.